Presented here are 26 T cell receptor beta chains from one specimen sequenced in a study of T cells in tumors after PD-1 blockade. The protocol was immunoSEQ multiplex PCR, while the TCRdb copy is restricted to in-frame clones and leaves out a portion. The sample includes about 59,000 clones, about 82% of them seen just once. Specimen: PBMCs, collected before anti-PD-1 treatment. These receptors originate from a human donor with basal cell carcinoma.

This clone was counted a single time. The chain employs TRBV10-3 and TRBJ1-4; TRBD1 matches 7 bases. This CDR3 contains 14 residues. CDR1 ENHRY and CDR2 SYGVKD come from the germline V gene. V lost 2 bases and J lost 7; bases outside the gene matches: 4. The CDR3 sequence: CAISERQGSEKLFF. CDR3 in DNA: TGTGCCATCAGTGAGCGACAGGGTTCTGAAAAACTGTTTTTT.

V usage is TRBV29-1 and J usage is TRBJ2-2; D may be TRBD2 (6 bases). The CDR3 totals 14 residues. V lost 5 bases to trimming and J lost 6 bases, with 16 bases between them. Looked up from germline, CDR1 is SQVTM and CDR2 is ANQGSEA. DNA of the CDR3: TGCAGCGTTTCCGGGAGCCGAGCCGCCGGGGAGCTGTTTTTT. Its translation: CSVSGSRAAGELFF.

The chain uses TRBV3-1 (or the pseudogene TRBV3-2) and TRBJ2-2; D is perhaps TRBD1 (6 bases). The germline CDR1 and CDR2 sequences are LGHDT and YNNKEL (reference sequence). The CDR3 has 16 amino acids. V lost 4 bases, J lost 3 bases, and 15 bases lay in between. The CDR3 reads CASSRQDRIHTGELFF. In DNA form, the CDR3 reads TGTGCCAGCAGCCGCCAGGACAGAATCCACACCGGGGAGCTGTTTTTT.

Concerning this clone: Compared with germline, one end of the junction differs, possibly owing to a read error. The V gene is TRBV19, the J gene TRBJ2-6; 7 bases are a match to TRBD2. The germline gives CDR1 LNHDA, CDR2 SQIVND (reference sequence). There are 13 residues in the CDR3. The CDR3 DNA is TGTGCCAGTAGCCTGGGAGGGGACAACGTCCTGACTTTC. This sequence encodes CASSLGGDNVLTF.

The V and J genes are TRBV30 and TRBJ1-6; 7 bases line up with TRBD1. J was trimmed by 2 bases and V by 3 bases; bases with no gene match: 4. The CDR3 loop spans 15 amino acids. Germline V CDR1 and CDR2: GTSNPN, SVGIG (reference sequence). The DNA of the CDR3 is TGTGCCTGGAGCCCCGGGACAGCCTATAATTCACCCCTCCACTTT. Protein: CAWSPGTAYNSPLHF.

Written as DNA, the CDR3 is TGTGCCAGCAGTTTAAGAGACGGACCCTACGAGCAGTACTTC. It codes for CASSLRDGPYEQYF. This chain links TRBV27 with TRBJ2-7; D unresolved. V lost 2 bases and J lost 2, with 10 bases in between. The CDR3 consists of 14 residues. Germline V gene data show CDR1 as MNHEY and CDR2 as SMNVEV (reference sequence).

V and J are TRBV6-5 and TRBJ1-4; D is undetermined. Germline V gene data show CDR1 as MNHEY and CDR2 as SVGAGI. Trimming removed 0 bases from V and 7 bases from J, with 12 bases in between. This CDR3 has 15 amino acids. The CDR3 DNA is TGTGCCAGCAGTTACTCTCTCGCATCTGGTGAAAAACTGTTTTTT. As protein: CASSYSLASGEKLFF.

V and J are TRBV9 and TRBJ1-2; 7 bases align to TRBD1. This CDR3 spans 16 amino acids. V was clipped by 3 bases and J by 0 bases; unmatched bases: 8. Germline CDR1 and CDR2: SGDLS and YYNGEE. The CDR3 region is CASSATLGQANYGYTF. CDR3 in DNA: TGTGCCAGCAGCGCCACCCTAGGACAGGCTAACTATGGCTACACCTTC.

The chain joins TRBV19 to TRBJ2-5; 8 bases line up with TRBD2. Losses at the gene ends were 5 bases for V and 3 bases for J; bases not matched to a gene: 8. Germline CDR1 reads LNHDA; CDR2 reads SQIVND (reference sequence). This CDR3 is 15 amino acids long. CDR3 sequence: CASSETSGAKETQYF. CDR3 coding DNA: TGTGCCAGTAGTGAAACTAGCGGTGCGAAAGAGACCCAGTACTTC.

This clone was observed a handful of times. The rearrangement uses TRBV7-6 and TRBJ1-5; unclear D gene. Germline CDR1 is SGHVS and CDR2 is FNYEAQ. Trimming left V 1 base short and J 5 bases short, with 15 bases between. The CDR3 has 16 amino acids. CDR3 in amino acids: CASSLDIPGSYQPQHF. Written as DNA, the CDR3 is TGTGCCAGCAGCTTAGATATCCCCGGCAGTTATCAGCCCCAGCATTTT.

This clone came up a few times. This chain links TRBV2 with TRBJ2-1; 9 bases line up with TRBD2. Trimming at V came to 1 base and at J to 1 base, leaving 2 bases not matched to a gene. CDR1 and CDR2 (germline): SNHLY, FYNNEI. The CDR3 is 16 amino acids. The CDR3 DNA reads TGTGCCAGCAGTGAAGGGAGCGGGGGGTCCTACAATGAGCAGTTCTTC. Translation: CASSEGSGGSYNEQFF.

J is TRBJ2-3 and V is TRBV12-3 or TRBV12-4; the D gene is possibly TRBD1 (5 bases). This CDR3 has 13 amino acids. V was trimmed by 3 bases and J by 4 bases, leaving 8 bases between them. CDR3 loop: CASSLAGPDTQYF. In DNA, the CDR3 is TGTGCCAGCAGTTTGGCAGGGCCAGATACGCAGTATTTT.

This chain uses TRBV27 with TRBJ2-7; TRBD1 matches 7 bases. From germline, CDR1 is MNHEY and CDR2 SMNVEV (reference sequence). The CDR3 is made up of 14 amino acids. V gave up 5 bases and J gave up 2 bases; unmatched junction bases: 6. The CDR3 DNA is TGTGCCAGCAGTCAACAGGGGATCCCCTACGAGCAGTACTTC. Translating gives CASSQQGIPYEQYF.

This clone was counted once. This rearrangement joins TRBV5-6 to TRBJ1-1; 8 bases fit TRBD1. From germline, CDR1 is SGHDT and CDR2 YYEEEE. Trimming cost V 4 bases and J 6 bases; bases outside gene matches: 2. This CDR3 spans 12 amino acids. The CDR3 protein is CASSRTGSEAFF. The DNA for the CDR3 is TGTGCCAGCAGCCGGACAGGGTCTGAAGCTTTCTTT.

The chain has TRBV7-9 and TRBJ1-5; a weak D match, TRBD1 (6 bases). The V end lost 1 base, the J end lost 4 bases, and 11 bases lay between the germline ends. Looked up from germline, CDR1 is SEHNR and CDR2 is FQNEAQ (reference sequence). The CDR3 is made up of 15 amino acids. As DNA, the CDR3 is TGTGCCAGCAGCTTAGAGGGGGGGAGAAATCAGCCCCAGCATTTT. It codes for CASSLEGGRNQPQHF.

The CDR3 region is CASRSAGNTEAFF. The CDR3 nucleotides are TGTGCCAGCAGATCAGCCGGGAACACTGAAGCTTTCTTT. The chain is built from TRBV7-9 and TRBJ1-1, with D uncertain. Between the trimmed V and J ends, which lost 6 bases and 1 base, there was a span of 9 bases. The CDR3 is 13 residues long. Germline lookup yields CDR1 SEHNR and CDR2 FQNEAQ (reference sequence).

The V gene is TRBV11-1, the J gene TRBJ1-1; tentatively, D is TRBD1 (5 bases). Germline V gene lookup returns CDR1 SGHAT and CDR2 FQDESV (reference sequence). V lost 1 base and J lost 9, with 9 bases in between. The CDR3 is 12 residues long. CDR3 sequence (DNA): TGTGCCAGCAGCTTAGACAGGCTGCAAGCTTTCTTT. Its translation: CASSLDRLQAFF.

CDR3 DNA: TGTGCCAGCACAGTTACTACAGGTTACGAGCAGTACTTC. This gives the protein CASTVTTGYEQYF. V is TRBV6-5 and J is TRBJ2-7; a weak D match, TRBD1 (5 bases). The CDR3 runs to 13 residues. With 7 bases removed from V and 4 bases from J, the gap between germline ends came to 14 bases. Germline CDR1 MNHEY, CDR2 SVGAGI.

V gene TRBV3-1 (or the pseudogene TRBV3-2) combines with J gene TRBJ1-1; 8 nucleotides align to TRBD1. CDR1 LGHDT and CDR2 YNNKEL come from the germline V gene (reference sequence). The CDR3 extends over 15 amino acids. Trimming removed 5 bases from V and 1 base from J; junction bases left unmatched: 6. As DNA, the CDR3 is TGTGCCAGCAGCTTAGACAGGGGAGCGAACACTGAAGCTTTCTTT. Protein product: CASSLDRGANTEAFF.

This clone was counted only a few times. Other DNA sequences in the same sample also yield this CDR3. The chain carries TRBV3-1 (or the pseudogene TRBV3-2) and TRBJ2-2, with TRBD1 matching 7 bases. Trimming removed 1 base from V and 2 bases from J; junction bases left unmatched: 1. This CDR3 spans 15 amino acids. Germline values: CDR1 LGHDT, CDR2 YNNKEL (reference sequence). The CDR3 DNA sequence: TGTGCCAGCAGCCAAGGGACAGGCAACACCGGGGAGCTGTTTTTT. This codes for CASSQGTGNTGELFF.

DNA of the CDR3: TGTGCCAGCAGTTACTCTAGGGGCGCGGATGGCTACACCTTC. It translates to CASSYSRGADGYTF. V usage is TRBV6-5 and J usage is TRBJ1-2; possibly TRBD1 for D (5 bases). This CDR3 spans 14 amino acids. The ends were cut back, 0 bases at V and 6 bases at J, with 11 bases in the middle. Germline V gives CDR1 MNHEY, CDR2 SVGAGI.

V gene TRBV7-9 combines with J gene TRBJ2-2; D possibly corresponds to TRBD2 (5 bases). CDR1 and CDR2 (germline): SEHNR, FQNEAQ (reference sequence). The V end was cut by 5 bases, the J end by 0 bases, with 10 bases between. The CDR3 consists of 15 residues. The DNA for the CDR3 is TGTGCCAGCAGCGACTTCGGGGCGAACACCGGGGAGCTGTTTTTT. Amino acids: CASSDFGANTGELFF.

The chain is built from TRBV19 and TRBJ2-2, with D tentatively TRBD1 (6 bases). V was pared by 5 bases and J by 5 bases, with 18 bases between. CDR3 length: 16 amino acids. Germline CDR1 reads LNHDA; CDR2 reads SQIVND (reference sequence). The CDR3 DNA is TGTGCCAGTAGTGCCTACAGGGTGAGGGGTACCGGGGAGCTGTTTTTT. This gives the protein CASSAYRVRGTGELFF.

This chain links TRBV6-6 with TRBJ1-4; D gene unclear. CDR1 is MNHNY and CDR2 is SVGAGI in the germline V gene (reference sequence). Trimming shortened V by 0 bases and J by 8 bases, and 13 bases separated the two germline ends. This CDR3 is 15 amino acids long. CDR3 nucleotides: TGTGCCAGCAGTTACTCGGTGCAGGCGGGCGAAAAACTGTTTTTT. Encoded protein: CASSYSVQAGEKLFF.

The V and J genes are TRBV5-1 and TRBJ2-3, with D unclear. V was pared by 4 bases and J by 2 bases, with 5 bases between. The CDR3 is 12 amino acids. Germline lookup yields CDR1 SGHRS and CDR2 YFSETQ. CDR3 residues: CASSQTTDTQYF. DNA of the CDR3: TGCGCCAGCAGCCAAACCACAGATACGCAGTATTTT.

The chain has TRBV20-1 and TRBJ1-2, with a tentative D call TRBD1 (5 bases). CDR1 and CDR2 (germline): DFQATT, SNEGSKA (reference sequence). CDR3 length equals 11 residues. Trimming cost V 2 bases and J 8 bases, with 9 bases left between them. The CDR3 spells CSARQGGGYTF. The CDR3 DNA reads TGCAGTGCTAGACAGGGTGGGGGCTACACCTTC.